The 30 T cell receptor beta chains below come from one sample, sequenced in a study of siplizumab effects on memory and regulatory T cells. TCRdb keeps only in-frame clones here, not all; method: immunoSEQ multiplex PCR. The sample carries 70,000 to 100,000 clones, roughly 96% recorded once. The sample taken for sequencing was naive CD4+ T cells sorted from blood. Receptors were obtained from a human donor in good health.

CDR3 loop: CASGGGGSTDTQYF. Here the CDR3 DNA reads TGTGCCAGCGGAGGCGGGGGGAGCACAGATACGCAGTATTTT. The V gene is TRBV7-3, the J gene TRBJ2-3; 8 bases match TRBD2. J was trimmed by 0 bases and V by 8 bases; bases with no gene match: 4. The CDR3 loop spans 14 amino acids. CDR1 is SGHTA and CDR2 is FQGTGA in the germline V gene. The complete variable domain, with remaining parts taken from reference TRBV7-3 and TRBJ2-3, reads GAGVSQTPSNKVTEKGKYVELRCDPISGHTALYWYRQSLGQGPEFLIYFQGTGAADDSGLPNDRFFAVRPEGSVSTLKIQRTERGDSAVYLCASGGGGSTDTQYFGPGTRLTVL.

As DNA, the CDR3 is TGTGCCAGCAAAGTGGGGGGTTACGTTTACGAGCAGTACTTC. It codes for CASKVGGYVYEQYF. The chain recombines TRBV6-6 with TRBJ2-7; tentative D call: TRBD2 (6 bases). V lost 7 bases, J lost 4 bases, and 17 bases lay in between. Germline loops: CDR1 MNHNY, CDR2 SVGAGI (reference sequence). The CDR3 loop spans 14 amino acids.

The CDR3 DNA reads as TGTGCCAGACCCTCCGCAGGGGTCGGCTACACCTTC. Translated: CARPSAGVGYTF. The genes are TRBV6-4 and TRBJ1-2; perhaps TRBD1 as D (6 bases). V shed 9 bases and J shed 8 bases, with 16 bases lying between them. Looked up from germline, CDR1 is MRHNA and CDR2 is SNTAGT. The CDR3 is 12 amino acids.

The chain employs TRBV6-6 and TRBJ2-3, with D perhaps TRBD2 (7 bases). This CDR3 is built from 16 residues. Trimming pared 5 bases from V and 5 bases from J, leaving 20 bases between. Germline lookup yields CDR1 MNHNY and CDR2 SVGAGI (reference sequence). CDR3: CASSARWGGREDTQYF. DNA for the CDR3: TGTGCCAGCAGTGCTCGTTGGGGGGGGCGGGAAGATACGCAGTATTTT.

V and J are TRBV18 and TRBJ2-2, with TRBD1 matching over 7 bases. The CDR3 has 17 amino acids. With 3 bases clipped from V and 6 bases from J, the junction kept 13 bases outside the gene matches. Germline V gives CDR1 KGHSH, CDR2 LQKENI. The CDR3 sequence is CASSPTGIDLTAGELFF. The CDR3 bases are TGTGCCAGCTCACCGACAGGGATCGACCTGACGGCCGGGGAGCTGTTTTTT.

This clone was seen once. J is TRBJ1-2 and V is TRBV6-1; TRBD1 is a possible D gene (6 bases). The germline V and J ends were trimmed by 10 bases and 4 bases, with 16 bases remaining between them. The CDR3 is made up of 13 amino acids. The germline V gene encodes CDR1 MNHNS and CDR2 SASEGT. Written as DNA, the CDR3 is TGTGCCACCCGGGACACCAATTCCTATGGCTACACCTTC. Its protein product is CATRDTNSYGYTF.

The CDR3 reads CASSKRGNTEAFF. Written as DNA, the CDR3 is TGTGCCAGCAGCAAAAGGGGGAACACTGAAGCTTTCTTT. The J gene is TRBJ1-1, the V gene TRBV21-1; the table names TRBD1, a call not compared with the DNA. TRBV21-1 is tagged as a pseudogene. This CDR3 is built from 13 residues.

This chain connects TRBV18 to TRBJ1-1; D might be TRBD1 (6 bases). Germline V gene sequence: CDR1 KGHSH, CDR2 LQKENI. The CDR3 is 13 amino acids. The ends were cut back, 4 bases at V and 6 bases at J, with 12 bases in the middle. The CDR3 protein is CASSRGAWAEAFF. The DNA for the CDR3 is TGTGCCAGCTCACGGGGGGCTTGGGCTGAAGCTTTCTTT.

The genes are TRBV2 and TRBJ1-6, with D perhaps matching TRBD1 (6 bases). The V gene's germline CDR1 is SNHLY and CDR2 FYNNEI. The CDR3 totals 14 residues. Trimming cost V 9 bases and J 6 bases, with 15 bases left between them. The CDR3 DNA reads as TGTGCCAGTCACAGGGACACCTTTAATTCACCCCTCCACTTT. Its translation is CASHRDTFNSPLHF. The full variable domain, rest sourced from reference TRBV2 and TRBJ1-6, is EPEVTQTPSHQVTQMGQEVILRCVPISNHLYFYWYRQILGQKVEFLVSFYNNEISEKSEIFDDQFSVERPDGSNFTLKIRSTKLEDSAMYFCASHRDTFNSPLHFGNGTRLTVT.

This chain connects TRBV5-4 to TRBJ2-2; D is unclear. V was pared by 4 bases and J by 2 bases, with 12 bases between. CDR3 length: 15 residues. Germline V gene data show CDR1 as SGHNT and CDR2 as YYREEE (reference sequence). The CDR3 sequence is CASSPQNLNTGELFF. Written as DNA, the CDR3 is TGTGCCAGCAGCCCACAAAACTTAAACACCGGGGAGCTGTTTTTT. Supplemented by reference TRBV5-4 and TRBJ2-2, the full variable domain reads ETGVTQSPTHLIKTRGQQVTLRCSSQSGHNTVSWYQQALGQGPQFIFQYYREEENGRGNFPPRFSGLQFPNYSSELNVNALELDDSALYLCASSPQNLNTGELFFGEGSRLTVL.

Turning to this clone: Other DNA sequences from this sample encode an identical CDR3 as well. The chain couples TRBV7-2 to TRBJ1-2; D ambiguous. Germline V gene sequence: CDR1 SGHTA, CDR2 FQGNSA. CDR3 length equals 12 residues. V lost 2 bases and J lost 4, with 5 bases in between. CDR3 nucleotides: TGTGCCAGCAGCTTAACTGGCTATGGCTACACCTTC. Its protein product is CASSLTGYGYTF.

The J gene is TRBJ1-1, the V gene TRBV11-3; the D is unclear. CDR1 is SGHNT and CDR2 is YENEEA in the germline V gene. The CDR3 totals 15 residues. V gave up 4 bases and J gave up 3 bases, with 15 bases separating them. The CDR3 DNA is TGTGCCAGCAGCTCCGACGGGATGCGGGACACTGAAGCTTTCTTT. This translates into CASSSDGMRDTEAFF.

The J gene is TRBJ2-5, the V gene TRBV11-2, with 9 bases fitting TRBD2. Germline V gives CDR1 SGHAT, CDR2 FQNNGV. This CDR3 has 16 residues. With V trimmed by 6 bases and J by 5 bases, 13 bases remained unmatched. The CDR3 DNA reads as TGTGCCAGCAGTCCCCGGGCGGGGGGGTCGTGGGAGACCCAGTACTTC. Translation: CASSPRAGGSWETQYF.

The V and J genes are TRBV19 and TRBJ2-4; no reliable D call. This CDR3 has 15 residues. V was pared by 6 bases and J by 0 bases, with 12 bases between. CDR1 and CDR2 from the germline V gene are LNHDA and SQIVND (reference sequence). The CDR3 reads CASSSQALAKNIQYF. For the CDR3, the DNA is TGTGCCAGTAGCTCTCAGGCACTAGCCAAAAACATTCAGTACTTC. Together with reference TRBV19 and TRBJ2-4, the CDR3 gives the full variable domain: DGGITQSPKYLFRKEGQNVTLSCEQNLNHDAMYWYRQDPGQGLRLIYYSQIVNDFQKGDIAEGYSVSREKKESFPLTVTSAQKNPTAFYLCASSSQALAKNIQYFGAGTRLSVL.

This sequence joins TRBV2 and TRBJ1-3; TRBD1 might be the D (6 bases). This CDR3 is built from 13 residues. The V gene lost 4 bases and the J gene lost 8 bases, with 12 bases spanning the gap. Germline V lookup: CDR1 SNHLY, CDR2 FYNNEI. Here the CDR3 reads CASSGGGGHTIYF. CDR3 in DNA: TGTGCCAGCAGTGGAGGAGGGGGTCACACCATATATTTT.

Remarks on this clone: In the same sample, other DNA sequences code for this CDR3. This chain joins TRBV9 and TRBJ2-1, with 8 positions matching TRBD2. The CDR3 totals 15 residues. From germline, CDR1 is SGDLS and CDR2 YYNGEE. Trimming at V came to 2 bases and at J to 7 bases, leaving 8 bases not matched to a gene. CDR3 loop: CASSVELAVENEQFF. DNA of the CDR3: TGTGCCAGCAGCGTTGAACTAGCGGTAGAAAATGAGCAGTTCTTC.

The rearrangement uses TRBV27 and TRBJ2-1; 9 bases agree with TRBD2. The CDR3 is 15 amino acids. The V segment lost 6 bases and the J segment 4 bases; nucleotides outside the gene matches: 7. In germline, CDR1 is MNHEY, CDR2 SMNVEV (reference sequence). The CDR3 DNA sequence: TGTGCCAGCAGCAAAGTACTAGCGGGTTACAATGAGCAGTTCTTC. This translates into CASSKVLAGYNEQFF.

The V call is TRBV5-1, the J call TRBJ1-2; no clear D. Trimming removed 0 bases from V and 1 base from J, with 4 bases in between. Germline assignment: CDR1 SGHRS and CDR2 YFSETQ. The CDR3 extends over 13 amino acids. CDR3 region: CASSLDNNYGYTF. CDR3 in DNA: TGCGCCAGCAGCTTGGATAATAACTATGGCTACACCTTC.

This chain uses TRBV5-5 with TRBJ1-2, with 7 bases lining up with TRBD1. The CDR3 covers 15 residues. V dropped 0 bases and J dropped 2; count of bases not matched to a gene: 4. Germline lookup yields CDR1 SGHKS and CDR2 YYEKEE (reference sequence). CDR3 nucleotide sequence: TGTGCCAGCAGCTTGGAGACAGGGCAGAACTATGGCTACACCTTC. Its protein product is CASSLETGQNYGYTF.

This rearrangement joins TRBV7-2 to TRBJ2-7; 8 nucleotides line up with TRBD2. J gave up 2 bases and V 1 base, and 7 bases lay outside the gene matches. Germline lookup yields CDR1 SGHTA and CDR2 FQGNSA. The CDR3 length is 16 residues. Here the CDR3 reads CASSLGRAGGPYEQYF. The DNA of the CDR3 is TGTGCCAGCAGCTTAGGTCGCGCGGGGGGCCCCTACGAGCAGTACTTC.

The chain links TRBV5-1 to TRBJ1-2; unclear D gene. The V gene lost 1 base and the J gene lost 0 bases, with 10 bases spanning the gap. This CDR3 is 15 amino acids long. Germline CDR1 SGHRS, CDR2 YFSETQ. The CDR3 nucleotides read TGCGCCAGCAGCTTGAATGCGGGGACTAACTATGGCTACACCTTC. The encoded protein is CASSLNAGTNYGYTF.

The chain has TRBV27 and TRBJ2-3; 15 nucleotides line up with TRBD2. With V trimmed by 3 bases and J by 6 bases, 4 bases remained unmatched. Looked up from germline, CDR1 is MNHEY and CDR2 is SMNVEV (reference sequence). The CDR3 has 16 amino acids. The CDR3 reads CASSFGGTSGGDTQYF. The CDR3 DNA is TGTGCCAGCAGTTTCGGAGGGACTAGCGGGGGGGATACGCAGTATTTT.

The chain carries TRBV27 and TRBJ2-3, with 7 bases aligning to TRBD1. The CDR3 extends over 16 amino acids. With V trimmed by 4 bases and J by 1 base, 8 bases remained unmatched. Looked up from germline, CDR1 is MNHEY and CDR2 is SMNVEV (reference sequence). CDR3 DNA: TGTGCCAGCAGTTCACTAGGACAGGCTCGCACAGATACGCAGTATTTT. Protein product: CASSSLGQARTDTQYF.

This clone has only one observation. The chain is built from TRBV19 and TRBJ2-7, with D possibly being TRBD2 (5 bases). The germline V and J ends were trimmed by 8 bases and 1 base, with 12 bases remaining between them. Germline CDR1 and CDR2: LNHDA and SQIVND (reference sequence). This CDR3 is 13 amino acids long. The CDR3 region is CASRSAGSYEQYF. In nucleotides, the CDR3 is TGTGCCAGTCGTAGCGCAGGTTCCTACGAGCAGTACTTC.

The chain employs TRBV9 and TRBJ1-5, with D perhaps matching TRBD1 (5 bases). The V gene's germline CDR1 is SGDLS and CDR2 YYNGEE. The V end lost 3 bases, the J end lost 0 bases, and 10 bases lay between the germline ends. The CDR3 spans 15 residues. Here the CDR3 reads CASSADRYSNQPQHF. The CDR3, as DNA: TGTGCCAGCAGCGCAGACAGATATAGCAATCAGCCCCAGCATTTT.

This chain joins TRBV19 and TRBJ1-5; possibly TRBD1 for D (5 bases). Looked up from germline, CDR1 is LNHDA and CDR2 is SQIVND (reference sequence). This CDR3 is built from 13 residues. V lost 3 bases to trimming and J lost 4 bases, with 7 bases between them. DNA of the CDR3: TGTGCCAGTAGTATCGGGGGAAATCAGCCCCAGCATTTT. Translated: CASSIGGNQPQHF. Combining the CDR3 with reference TRBV19 and TRBJ1-5 gives the whole variable domain DGGITQSPKYLFRKEGQNVTLSCEQNLNHDAMYWYRQDPGQGLRLIYYSQIVNDFQKGDIAEGYSVSREKKESFPLTVTSAQKNPTAFYLCASSIGGNQPQHFGDGTRLSIL.

This sequence joins TRBV6-5 and TRBJ2-7; 9 nucleotides agree with TRBD2. CDR1 is MNHEY and CDR2 is SVGAGI in the germline V gene. The V and J ends lost 6 bases and 3 bases, in that order; junction bases with no gene match: 6. There are 14 residues in the CDR3. DNA of the CDR3: TGTGCCAGCAGAGTAGCGGGGGCCAACTACGAGCAGTACTTC. Its translation: CASRVAGANYEQYF.

V is TRBV6-4 and J is TRBJ1-2; D call uncertain. Trimming took off 2 bases at V and 7 bases at J, with 2 bases between the two ends. Germline CDR1 and CDR2: MRHNA and SNTAGT. The CDR3 is 10 residues long. The CDR3 nucleotides read TGTGCCAGCAGTGACCTTGGCTACACCTTC. Translation: CASSDLGYTF.

This chain joins TRBV9 and TRBJ2-3; no clear D gene. The V end was cut by 4 bases, the J end by 3 bases, with 9 bases between. The germline CDR1 and CDR2 sequences are SGDLS and YYNGEE. CDR3 length: 13 residues. The CDR3 nucleotides read TGTGCCAGCAGCACCAGAAATACAGATACGCAGTATTTT. This gives the protein CASSTRNTDTQYF.

The chain has TRBV10-3 and TRBJ2-5; D is possibly TRBD1 (5 bases). Trimming took 8 bases from V and 5 from J, leaving 9 bases between them. Germline CDR1 reads ENHRY; CDR2 reads SYGVKD. The CDR3 is 11 residues long. This CDR3 reads CAIGAMETQYF. The CDR3 nucleotides read TGTGCCATCGGGGCTATGGAGACCCAGTACTTC.